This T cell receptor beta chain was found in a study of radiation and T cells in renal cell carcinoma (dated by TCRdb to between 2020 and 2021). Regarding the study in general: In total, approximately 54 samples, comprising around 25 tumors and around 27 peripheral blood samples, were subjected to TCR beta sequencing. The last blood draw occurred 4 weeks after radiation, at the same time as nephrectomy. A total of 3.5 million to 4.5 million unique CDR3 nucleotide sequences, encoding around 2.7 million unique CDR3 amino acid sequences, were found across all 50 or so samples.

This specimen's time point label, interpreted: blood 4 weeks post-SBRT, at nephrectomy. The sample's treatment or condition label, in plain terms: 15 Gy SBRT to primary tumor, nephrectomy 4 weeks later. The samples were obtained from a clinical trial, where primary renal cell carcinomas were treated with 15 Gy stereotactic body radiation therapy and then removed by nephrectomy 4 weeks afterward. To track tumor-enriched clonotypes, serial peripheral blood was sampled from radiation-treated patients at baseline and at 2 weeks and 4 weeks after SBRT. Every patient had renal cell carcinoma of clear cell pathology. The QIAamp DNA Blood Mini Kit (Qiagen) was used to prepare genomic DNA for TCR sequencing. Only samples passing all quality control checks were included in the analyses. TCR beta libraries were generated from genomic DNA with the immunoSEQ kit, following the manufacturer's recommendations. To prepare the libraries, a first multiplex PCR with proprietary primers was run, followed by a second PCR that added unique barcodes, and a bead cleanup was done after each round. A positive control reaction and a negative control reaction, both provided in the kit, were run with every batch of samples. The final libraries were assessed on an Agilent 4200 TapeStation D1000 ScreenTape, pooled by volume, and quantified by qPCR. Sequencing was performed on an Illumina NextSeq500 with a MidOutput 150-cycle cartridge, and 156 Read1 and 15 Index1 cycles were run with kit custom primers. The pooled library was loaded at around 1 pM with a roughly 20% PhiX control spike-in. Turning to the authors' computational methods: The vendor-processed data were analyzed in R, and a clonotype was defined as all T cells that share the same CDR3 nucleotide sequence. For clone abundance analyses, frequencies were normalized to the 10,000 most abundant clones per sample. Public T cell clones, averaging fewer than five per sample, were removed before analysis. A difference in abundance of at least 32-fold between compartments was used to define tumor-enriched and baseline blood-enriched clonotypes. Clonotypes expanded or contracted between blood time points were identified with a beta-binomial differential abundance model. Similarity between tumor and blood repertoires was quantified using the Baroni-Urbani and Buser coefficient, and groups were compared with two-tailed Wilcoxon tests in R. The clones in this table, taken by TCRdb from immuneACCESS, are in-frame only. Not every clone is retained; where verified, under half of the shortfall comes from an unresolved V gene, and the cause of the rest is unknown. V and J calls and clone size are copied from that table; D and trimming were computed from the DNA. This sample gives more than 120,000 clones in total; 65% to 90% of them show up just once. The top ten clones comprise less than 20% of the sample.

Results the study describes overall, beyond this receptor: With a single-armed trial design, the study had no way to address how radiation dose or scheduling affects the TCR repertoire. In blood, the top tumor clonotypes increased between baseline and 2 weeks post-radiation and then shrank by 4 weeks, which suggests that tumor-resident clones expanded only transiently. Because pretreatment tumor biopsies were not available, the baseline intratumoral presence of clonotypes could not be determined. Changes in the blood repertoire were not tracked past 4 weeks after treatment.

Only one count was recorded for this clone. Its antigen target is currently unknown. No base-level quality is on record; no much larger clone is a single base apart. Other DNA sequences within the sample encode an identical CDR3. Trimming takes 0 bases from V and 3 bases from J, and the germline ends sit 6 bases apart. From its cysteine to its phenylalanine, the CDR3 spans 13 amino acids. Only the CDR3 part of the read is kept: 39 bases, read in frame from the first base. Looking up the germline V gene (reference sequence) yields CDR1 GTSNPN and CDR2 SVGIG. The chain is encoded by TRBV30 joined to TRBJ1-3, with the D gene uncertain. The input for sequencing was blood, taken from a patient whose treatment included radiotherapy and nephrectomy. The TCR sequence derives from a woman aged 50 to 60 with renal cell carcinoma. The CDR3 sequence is CAWSVAFGNTIYF. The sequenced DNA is TGTGCCTGGAGTGTAGCGTTTGGAAACACCATATATTTT. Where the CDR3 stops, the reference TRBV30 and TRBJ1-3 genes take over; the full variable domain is SQTIHQWPATLVQPVGSPLSLECTVEGTSNPNLYWYRQAAGRGLQLLFYSVGIGQISSEVPQNLSASRPQDRQFILSSKKLLLSDSGFYLCAWSVAFGNTIYFGEGSWLTVV.